This T cell receptor (beta chain) originates from a study of post-analysis software for immune sequencing data. V lost 3 bases to trimming and J lost 1 base; unmatched junction nucleotides: 5. The CDR3 sequence is 16 residues long. Germline CDR1 and CDR2: LNHNV and YYDKDF (reference sequence). Notes on this clonotype: What it binds is unknown.

Incorporated into the TCR beta cDNA libraries were unique molecular identifiers, which served to reduce PCR and sequencing biases. Via MiXCR, TCRdb re-called the PCR reads, giving one row per CDR3 protein. The sample consists of about 820,000 distinct CDR3 sequences, about 50% of them appearing once. Study-wide results and caveats: The five TRBV segments detected at higher frequency in patients than in controls included TRBV5-6, TRBV5-1 and TRBV20-1. Normalized Chao1 diversity was significantly reduced in patients versus controls.

This receptor was taken from a girl between 10 and 17 years old with multiple sclerosis. V usage is TRBV15 and J usage is TRBJ2-3; TRBD2 matches 9 bases. Source material: blood. The CDR3 sequence is CATSRVAGARTDTQYF. The CDR3 bases are TGTGCCACCAGCAGGGTAGCGGGGGCCCGCACAGATACGCAGTATTTT.